The 5 T cell receptor beta chains presented below share a single source sample, sequenced in a study of blood T cell repertoires in COVID-19. Sequenced by immunoSEQ multiplex PCR; TCRdb stores in-frame clones only, minus some. The sample consists of fewer than 250,000 clones, around nine tenths of them appearing once. The sequencing input was peripheral blood. The receptors here all came from an older woman with acute or convalescent COVID-19.

This chain links TRBV20-1 with TRBJ2-3; the D is unclear. Trimming pared 5 bases from V and 2 bases from J, leaving 5 bases between. This CDR3 has 11 amino acids. Germline V gives CDR1 DFQATT, CDR2 SNEGSKA (reference sequence). The CDR3, as DNA: TGCAGTGCTCCAGTCACAGATACGCAGTATTTT. This sequence encodes CSAPVTDTQYF.

V gene TRBV10-3 combines with J gene TRBJ2-1; 12 nucleotides line up with TRBD2. V was pared by 7 bases and J by 0 bases, with 4 bases of the junction left unmatched. Germline CDR1 and CDR2: ENHRY and SYGVKD. This CDR3 region has 16 residues. The CDR3 protein is CAITPTSGSSYNEQFF. The CDR3 DNA reads TGTGCCATCACCCCGACTAGCGGGAGCTCCTACAATGAGCAGTTCTTC.

The chain links TRBV5-4 to TRBJ1-2, with TRBD1 identical over 7 bases. CDR1 and CDR2 from the germline V gene are SGHNT and YYREEE (reference sequence). J was trimmed by 7 bases and V by 6 bases; bases with no gene match: 12. The CDR3 totals 14 residues. The CDR3 loop reads CASNLGEGGSGYTF. The DNA of the CDR3 is TGTGCCAGCAACCTGGGGGAAGGGGGCTCTGGCTACACCTTC.

This clone has a single count. The chain recombines TRBV6-5 with TRBJ1-6, with unresolved D. Germline V gene lookup returns CDR1 MNHEY and CDR2 SVGAGI. The V and J ends lost 0 bases and 6 bases respectively, with 6 bases between them. There are 14 residues in the CDR3. CDR3 in amino acids: CASSYSGSNSPLHF. For the CDR3, the DNA is TGTGCCAGCAGTTACTCCGGTTCTAATTCACCCCTCCACTTT.

In this sample, this clone turned up once. The chain employs TRBV6-5 and TRBJ1-5; D is unclear. Deletions cut 6 bases from V and 6 bases from J, with 9 bases between. The CDR3 consists of 12 residues. The germline V gene encodes CDR1 MNHEY and CDR2 SVGAGI. The CDR3 DNA sequence: TGTGCCAGCAGCCTTCCCAGTCAGCCCCAGCATTTT. As protein: CASSLPSQPQHF.